This T cell receptor beta chain was identified during a study of TIL therapy for anti-PD-1-resistant metastatic lung cancer. The overall study: Tumors had a median PD-L1 proportion score of around 6%. Most patients had lung adenocarcinoma; a few tumors were EGFR-mutant, two ALK-rearranged; half smoked currently or formerly.

This was the immunoSEQ v3 assay. Each library reached some 2 million read pairs, or 5-6 million at deep level. Measured with immunoSEQ multiplex PCR; TCRdb has only the in-frame clones, and not every one. The data hold tens of thousands of clones, with 80% to 90% observed a single time. Time point in this sample: pre-treatment sample, taken before nivolumab and TIL therapy. The length of the CDR3 is 16 residues. V lost 7 bases and J lost 6, with 22 bases in between. Germline V CDR1 and CDR2: SGHRS, YFSETQ. This clone was recorded once. This TCR was recovered from a person aged 25 to 85 with non-small cell lung cancer. The rearrangement links TRBV5-1 to TRBJ2-2, with D tentatively TRBD1 or TRBD2 (5 bases each). The starting material was blood, obtained at baseline. CDR3 protein: CASRRTGPTAAGELFF. The CDR3, as DNA: TGCGCCAGCCGACGAACGGGGCCCACCGCAGCCGGGGAGCTGTTTTTT.